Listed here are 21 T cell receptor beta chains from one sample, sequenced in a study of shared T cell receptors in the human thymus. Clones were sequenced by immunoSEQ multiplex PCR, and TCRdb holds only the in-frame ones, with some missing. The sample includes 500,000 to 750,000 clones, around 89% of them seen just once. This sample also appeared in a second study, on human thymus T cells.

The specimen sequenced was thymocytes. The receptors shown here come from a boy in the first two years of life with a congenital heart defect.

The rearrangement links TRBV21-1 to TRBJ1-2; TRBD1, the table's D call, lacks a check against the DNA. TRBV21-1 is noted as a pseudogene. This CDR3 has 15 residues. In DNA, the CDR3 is TGTGCCAGCAGCTCCCGCAGACAGGGAGACTATGGCTACACCTTC. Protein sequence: CASSSRRQGDYGYTF.

Here the CDR3 DNA reads TGTGCCATCGGGATACGCAGGACAGGCGGATCCTACGAGCAGTACTTC. Its translation is CAIGIRRTGGSYEQYF. The V call is TRBV10-3, the J call TRBJ2-7; 7 bases are shared with TRBD1. From germline, CDR1 is ENHRY and CDR2 SYGVKD. The CDR3 is 16 amino acids. Germline trimming cut 8 bases from V and 1 base from J; bases unmatched to any gene: 14.

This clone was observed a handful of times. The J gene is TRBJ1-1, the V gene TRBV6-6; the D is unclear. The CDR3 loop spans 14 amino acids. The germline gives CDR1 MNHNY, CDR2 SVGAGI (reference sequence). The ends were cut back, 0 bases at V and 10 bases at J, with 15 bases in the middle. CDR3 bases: TGTGCCAGCAGTTACTCCGCCTGTGGGGAGGGAGCTTTCTTT. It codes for CASSYSACGEGAFF.

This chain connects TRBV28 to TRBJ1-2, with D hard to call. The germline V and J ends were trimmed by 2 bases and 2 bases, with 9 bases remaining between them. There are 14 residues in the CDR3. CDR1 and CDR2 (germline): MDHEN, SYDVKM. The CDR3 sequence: CASSLDFSNYGYTF. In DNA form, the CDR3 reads TGTGCCAGCAGTTTAGACTTTTCAAACTATGGCTACACCTTC.

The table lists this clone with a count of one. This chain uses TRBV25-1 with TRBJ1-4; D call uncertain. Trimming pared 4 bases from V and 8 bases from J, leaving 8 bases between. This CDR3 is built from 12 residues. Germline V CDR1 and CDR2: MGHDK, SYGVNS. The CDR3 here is CASSVQHEKLFF. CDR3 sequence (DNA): TGTGCCAGCAGTGTTCAACACGAAAAACTGTTTTTT.

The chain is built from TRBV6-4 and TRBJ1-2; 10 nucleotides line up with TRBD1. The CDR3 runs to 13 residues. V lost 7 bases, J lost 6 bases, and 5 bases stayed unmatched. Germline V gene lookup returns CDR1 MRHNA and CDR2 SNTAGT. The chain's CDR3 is CASTMDRGDGYTF. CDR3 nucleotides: TGTGCCAGCACTATGGACAGGGGGGATGGCTACACCTTC.

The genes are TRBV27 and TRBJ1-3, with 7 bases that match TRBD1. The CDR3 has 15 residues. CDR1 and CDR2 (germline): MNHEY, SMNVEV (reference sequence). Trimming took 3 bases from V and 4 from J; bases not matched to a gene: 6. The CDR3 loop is CASSLTGFGGNTIYF. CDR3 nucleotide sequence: TGTGCCAGCAGTTTGACAGGGTTTGGCGGAAACACCATATATTTT.

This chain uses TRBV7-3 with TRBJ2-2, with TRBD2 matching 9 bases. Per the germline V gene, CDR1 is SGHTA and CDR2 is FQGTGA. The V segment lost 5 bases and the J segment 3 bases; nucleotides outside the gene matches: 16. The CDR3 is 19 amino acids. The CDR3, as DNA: TGTGCCAGCAGCGTGTTACCCTGGGGTAGCGGGGGACACACCGGGGAGCTGTTTTTT. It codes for CASSVLPWGSGGHTGELFF.

CDR3 protein: CASGRDTQETQYF. The CDR3 DNA sequence: TGTGCCAGCGGACGGGATACGCAAGAGACCCAGTACTTC. The rearrangement joins TRBV7-7 to TRBJ2-5, with a weak D call TRBD2 (5 bases). This CDR3 comprises 13 residues. V was pared by 8 bases and J by 2 bases, with 12 bases between. The germline V gene has CDR1 SSHAT and CDR2 FNYEAQ (reference sequence).

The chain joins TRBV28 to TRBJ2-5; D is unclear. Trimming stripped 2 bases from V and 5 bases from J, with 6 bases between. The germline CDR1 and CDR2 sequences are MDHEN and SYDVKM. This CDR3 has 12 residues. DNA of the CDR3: TGTGCCAGCAGTTTAGACGGGGAGACCCAGTACTTC. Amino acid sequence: CASSLDGETQYF.

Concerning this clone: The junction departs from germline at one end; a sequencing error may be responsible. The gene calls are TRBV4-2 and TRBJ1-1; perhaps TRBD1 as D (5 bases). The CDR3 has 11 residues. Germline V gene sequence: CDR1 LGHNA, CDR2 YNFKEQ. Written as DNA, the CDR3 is TGTGCCAGCAGCGCCACGGGGGAAGTTTTCTTT. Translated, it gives CASSATGEVFF.

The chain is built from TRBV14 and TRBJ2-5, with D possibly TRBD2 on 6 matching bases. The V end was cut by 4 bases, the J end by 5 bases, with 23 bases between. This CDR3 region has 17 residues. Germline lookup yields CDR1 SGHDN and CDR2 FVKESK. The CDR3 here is CASSPNPGLARRETQYF. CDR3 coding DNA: TGTGCCAGCAGCCCTAATCCCGGGCTAGCGAGGAGGGAGACCCAGTACTTC.

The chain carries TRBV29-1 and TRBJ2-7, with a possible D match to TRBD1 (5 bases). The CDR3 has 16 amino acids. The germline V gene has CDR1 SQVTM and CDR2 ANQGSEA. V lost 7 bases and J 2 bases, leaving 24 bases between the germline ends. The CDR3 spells CSAVEPPQAPPYEQYF. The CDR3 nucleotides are TGCAGCGCTGTTGAACCTCCACAGGCGCCCCCCTACGAGCAGTACTTC.

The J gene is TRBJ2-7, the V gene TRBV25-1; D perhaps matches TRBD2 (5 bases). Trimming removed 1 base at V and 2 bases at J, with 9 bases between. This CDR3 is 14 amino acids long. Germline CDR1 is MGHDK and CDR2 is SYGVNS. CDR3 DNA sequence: TGTGCCAGCAGTGAATCTACGGGGACCTACGAGCAGTACTTC. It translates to CASSESTGTYEQYF.

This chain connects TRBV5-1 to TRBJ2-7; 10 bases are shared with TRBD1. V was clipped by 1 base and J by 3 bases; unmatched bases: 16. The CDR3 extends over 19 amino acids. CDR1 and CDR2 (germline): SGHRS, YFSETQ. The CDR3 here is CASSLLPGQGIIPLYEQYF. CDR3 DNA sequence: TGCGCCAGCAGCTTGCTCCCGGGACAGGGGATCATCCCCCTCTACGAGCAGTACTTC.

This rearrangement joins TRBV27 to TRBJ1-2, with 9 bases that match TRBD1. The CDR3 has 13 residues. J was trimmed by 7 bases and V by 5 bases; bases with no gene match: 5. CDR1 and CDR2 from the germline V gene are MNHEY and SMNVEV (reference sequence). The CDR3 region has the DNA TGTGCCAGCAGTCCCGGGACAGGGTTTGGCTACACCTTC. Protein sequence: CASSPGTGFGYTF.

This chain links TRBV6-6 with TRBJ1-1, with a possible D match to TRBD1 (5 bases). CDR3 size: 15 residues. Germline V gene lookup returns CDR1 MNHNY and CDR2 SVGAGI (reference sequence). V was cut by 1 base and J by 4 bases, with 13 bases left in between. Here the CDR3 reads CASSYWGLGGTEAFF. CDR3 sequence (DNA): TGTGCCAGCAGTTACTGGGGCCTCGGGGGCACTGAAGCTTTCTTT.

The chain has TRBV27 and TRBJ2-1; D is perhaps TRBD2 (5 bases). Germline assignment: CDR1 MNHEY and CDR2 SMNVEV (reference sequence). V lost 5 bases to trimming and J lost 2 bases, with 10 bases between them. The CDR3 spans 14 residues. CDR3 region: CASSPGSTYNEQFF. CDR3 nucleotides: TGTGCCAGCAGTCCGGGATCCACCTACAATGAGCAGTTCTTC.

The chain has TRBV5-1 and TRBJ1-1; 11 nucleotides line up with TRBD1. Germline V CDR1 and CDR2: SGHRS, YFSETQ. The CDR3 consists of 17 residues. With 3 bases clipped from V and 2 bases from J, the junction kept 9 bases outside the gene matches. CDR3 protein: CASSSEIGQGANTEAFF. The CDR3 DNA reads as TGCGCCAGCAGCTCGGAGATAGGACAGGGGGCAAACACTGAAGCTTTCTTT.

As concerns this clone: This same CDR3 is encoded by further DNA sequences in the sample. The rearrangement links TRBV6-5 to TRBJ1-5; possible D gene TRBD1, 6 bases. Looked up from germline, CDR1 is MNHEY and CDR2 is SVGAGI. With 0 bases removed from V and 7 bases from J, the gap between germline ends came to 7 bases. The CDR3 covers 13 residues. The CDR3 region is CASSYSRGQPQHF. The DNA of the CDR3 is TGTGCCAGCAGTTACTCCAGGGGACAGCCCCAGCATTTT.

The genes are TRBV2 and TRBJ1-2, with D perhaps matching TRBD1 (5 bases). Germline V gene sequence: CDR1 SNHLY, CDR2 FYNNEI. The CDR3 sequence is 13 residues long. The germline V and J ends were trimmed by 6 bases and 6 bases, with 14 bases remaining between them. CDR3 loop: CASRPGTGNGYTF. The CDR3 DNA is TGTGCCAGCAGGCCCGGGACTGGCAATGGCTACACCTTC.